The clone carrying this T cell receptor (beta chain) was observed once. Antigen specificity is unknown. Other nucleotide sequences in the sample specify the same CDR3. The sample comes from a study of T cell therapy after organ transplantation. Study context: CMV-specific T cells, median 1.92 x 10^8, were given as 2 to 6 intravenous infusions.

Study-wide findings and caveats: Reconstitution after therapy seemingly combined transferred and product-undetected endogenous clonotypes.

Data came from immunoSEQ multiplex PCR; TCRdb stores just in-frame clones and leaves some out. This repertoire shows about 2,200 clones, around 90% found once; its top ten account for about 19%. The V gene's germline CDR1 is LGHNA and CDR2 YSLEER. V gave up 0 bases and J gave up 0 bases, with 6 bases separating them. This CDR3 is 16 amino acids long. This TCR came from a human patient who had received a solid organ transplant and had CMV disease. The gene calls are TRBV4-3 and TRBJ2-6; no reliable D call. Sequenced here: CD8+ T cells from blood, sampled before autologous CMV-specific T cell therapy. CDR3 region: CASSQDGSSGANVLTF. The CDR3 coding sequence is TGCGCCAGCAGCCAAGACGGAAGCTCTGGGGCCAACGTCCTGACTTTC.